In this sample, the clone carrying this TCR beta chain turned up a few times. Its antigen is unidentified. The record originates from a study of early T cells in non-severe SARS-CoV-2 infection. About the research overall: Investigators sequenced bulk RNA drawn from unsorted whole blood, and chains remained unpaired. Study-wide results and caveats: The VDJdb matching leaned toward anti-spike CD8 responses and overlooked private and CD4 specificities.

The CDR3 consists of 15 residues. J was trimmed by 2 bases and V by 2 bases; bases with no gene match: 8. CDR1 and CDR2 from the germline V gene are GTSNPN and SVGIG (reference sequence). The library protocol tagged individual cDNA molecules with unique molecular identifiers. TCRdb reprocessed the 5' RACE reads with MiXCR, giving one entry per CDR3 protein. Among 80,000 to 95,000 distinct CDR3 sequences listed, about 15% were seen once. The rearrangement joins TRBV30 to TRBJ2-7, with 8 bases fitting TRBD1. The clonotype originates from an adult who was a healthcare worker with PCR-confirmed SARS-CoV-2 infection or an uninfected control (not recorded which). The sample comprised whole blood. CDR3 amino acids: CAWSPDREVTYEQYF. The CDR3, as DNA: TGTGCCTGGAGTCCGGACAGGGAGGTAACCTACGAGCAGTACTTC.